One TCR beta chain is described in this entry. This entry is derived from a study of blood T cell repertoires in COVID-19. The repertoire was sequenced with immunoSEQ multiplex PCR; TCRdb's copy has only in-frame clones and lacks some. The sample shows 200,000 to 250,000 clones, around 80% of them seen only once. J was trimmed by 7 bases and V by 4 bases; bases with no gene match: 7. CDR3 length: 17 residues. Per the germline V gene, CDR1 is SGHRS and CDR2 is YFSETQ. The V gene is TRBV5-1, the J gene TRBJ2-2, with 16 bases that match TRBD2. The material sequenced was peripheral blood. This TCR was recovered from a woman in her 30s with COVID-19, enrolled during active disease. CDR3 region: CASSPGTSGGADGELFF. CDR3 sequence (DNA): TGCGCCAGCAGCCCCGGGACTAGCGGGGGGGCCGACGGGGAGCTGTTTTTT. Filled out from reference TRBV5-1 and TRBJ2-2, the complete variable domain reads KAGVTQTPRYLIKTRGQQVTLSCSPISGHRSVSWYQQTPGQGLQFLFEYFSETQRNKGNFPGRFSGRQFSNSRSEMNVSTLELGDSALYLCASSPGTSGGADGELFFGEGSRLTVL.